This T cell receptor beta chain emerged from a study of chemoradiotherapy in HPV16-positive cancers. Study-wide results and caveats: HPV-responsive T-cell expansion during chemoradiotherapy was linked to improved recurrence-free survival in HPV16-positive patients. Functional assays defining HPV-specific T cells used only a couple of HPV16-positive patients. Candidate HPV-specific clones and E7-related TCR motifs grew in tumor during treatment.

Samples were taken several times over chemoradiotherapy. The data were produced by immunoSEQ multiplex PCR, yet TCRdb's version contains in-frame clones alone and is incomplete. The repertoire holds thousands of clones, with around two thirds as singletons. The CDR3 has 16 amino acids. Trimming left V 6 bases short and J 0 bases short, with 16 bases between. In germline, CDR1 is LNHDA, CDR2 SQIVND (reference sequence). The sample holds a few counts of this clone. Its antigen is unidentified. Here the sequenced sample was tumor tissue, taken from a patient who underwent chemoradiotherapy. This receptor was identified in a human donor with HPV-associated anogenital cancer. The chain has TRBV19 and TRBJ2-3; D gene uncertain. For the CDR3, the DNA is TGTGCCAGTAGACCCTCCACACGTATGAGCACAGATACGCAGTATTTT. Protein product: CASRPSTRMSTDTQYF.